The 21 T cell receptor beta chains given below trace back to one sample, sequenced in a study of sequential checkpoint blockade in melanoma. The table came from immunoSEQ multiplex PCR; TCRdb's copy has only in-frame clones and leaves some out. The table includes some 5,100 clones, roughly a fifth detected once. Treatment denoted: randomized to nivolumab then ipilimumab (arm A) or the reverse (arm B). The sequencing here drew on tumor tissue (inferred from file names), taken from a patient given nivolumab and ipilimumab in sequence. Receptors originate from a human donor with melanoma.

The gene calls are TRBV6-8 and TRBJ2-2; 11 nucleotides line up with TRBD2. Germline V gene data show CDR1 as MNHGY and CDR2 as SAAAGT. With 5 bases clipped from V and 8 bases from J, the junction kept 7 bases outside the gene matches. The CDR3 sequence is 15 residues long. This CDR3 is CASSRGTSGWGELFF. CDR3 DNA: TGTGCCAGCAGTCGAGGGACTAGCGGTTGGGGGGAGCTGTTTTTT.

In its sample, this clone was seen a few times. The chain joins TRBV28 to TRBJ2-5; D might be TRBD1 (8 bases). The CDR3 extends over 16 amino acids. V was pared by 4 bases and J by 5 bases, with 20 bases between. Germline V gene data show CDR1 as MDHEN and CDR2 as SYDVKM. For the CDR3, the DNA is TGTGCCAGCAGTTCACGGACAGGGAGGGGGGTGGAGACCCAGTACTTC. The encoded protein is CASSSRTGRGVETQYF.

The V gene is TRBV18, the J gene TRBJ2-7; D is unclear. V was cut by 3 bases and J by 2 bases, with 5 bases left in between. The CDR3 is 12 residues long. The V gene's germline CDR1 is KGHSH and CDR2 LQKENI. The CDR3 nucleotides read TGTGCCAGCTCACCCGCAGCCTACGAGCAGTACTTC. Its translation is CASSPAAYEQYF.

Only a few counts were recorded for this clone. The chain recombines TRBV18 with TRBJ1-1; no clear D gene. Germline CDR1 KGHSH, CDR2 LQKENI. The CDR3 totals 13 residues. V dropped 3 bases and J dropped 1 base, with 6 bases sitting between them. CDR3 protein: CASSPSGNTEAFF. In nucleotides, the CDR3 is TGTGCCAGCTCACCGAGCGGGAACACTGAAGCTTTCTTT.

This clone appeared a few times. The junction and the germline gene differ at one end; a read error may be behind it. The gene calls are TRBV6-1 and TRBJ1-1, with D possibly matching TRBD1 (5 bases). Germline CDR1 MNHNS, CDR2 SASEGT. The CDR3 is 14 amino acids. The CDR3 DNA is TGTGCCATCAGTGAAGAGGGGAGGGACGCTGAAGCTTTCTTT. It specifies CAISEEGRDAEAFF.

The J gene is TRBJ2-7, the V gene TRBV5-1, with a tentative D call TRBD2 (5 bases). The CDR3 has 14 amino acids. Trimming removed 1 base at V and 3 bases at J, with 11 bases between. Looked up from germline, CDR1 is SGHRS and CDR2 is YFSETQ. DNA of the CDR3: TGCGCCAGCAGCTTGTTCTCGGGGTACTACGAGCAGTACTTC. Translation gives CASSLFSGYYEQYF.

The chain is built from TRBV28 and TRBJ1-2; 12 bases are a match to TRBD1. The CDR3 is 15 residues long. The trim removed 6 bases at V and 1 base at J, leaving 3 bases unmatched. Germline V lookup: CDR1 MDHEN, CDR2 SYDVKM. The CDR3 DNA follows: TGTGCCAGCAGAGGGACAGGGGGCCTTAACTATGGCTACACCTTC. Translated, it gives CASRGTGGLNYGYTF.

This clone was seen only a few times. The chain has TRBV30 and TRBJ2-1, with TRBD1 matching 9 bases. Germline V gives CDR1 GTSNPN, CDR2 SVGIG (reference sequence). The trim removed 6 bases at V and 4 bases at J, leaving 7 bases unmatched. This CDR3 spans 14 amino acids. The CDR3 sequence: CACSRDRVYNEQFF. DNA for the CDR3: TGTGCCTGCTCCCGGGACAGGGTTTACAATGAGCAGTTCTTC.

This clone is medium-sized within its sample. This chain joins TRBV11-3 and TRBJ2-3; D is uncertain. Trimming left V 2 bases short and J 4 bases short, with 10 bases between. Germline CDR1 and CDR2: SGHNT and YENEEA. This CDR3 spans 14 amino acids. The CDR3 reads CASSLLRWADTQYF. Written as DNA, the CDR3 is TGTGCCAGCAGCTTACTGAGATGGGCAGATACGCAGTATTTT.

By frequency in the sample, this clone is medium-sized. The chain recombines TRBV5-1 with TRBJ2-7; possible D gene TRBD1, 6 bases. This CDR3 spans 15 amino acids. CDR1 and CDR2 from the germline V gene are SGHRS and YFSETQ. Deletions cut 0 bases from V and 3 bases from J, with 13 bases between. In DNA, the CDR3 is TGCGCCAGCAGCTTGGAGGTGGGGGCCAACTACGAGCAGTACTTC. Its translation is CASSLEVGANYEQYF.

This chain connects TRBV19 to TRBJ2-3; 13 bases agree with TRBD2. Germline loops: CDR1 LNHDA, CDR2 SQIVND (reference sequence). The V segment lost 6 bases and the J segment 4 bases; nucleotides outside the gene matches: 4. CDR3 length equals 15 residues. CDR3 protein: CASRYTSGGADTQYF. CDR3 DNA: TGTGCCAGTAGATATACTAGCGGGGGGGCAGATACGCAGTATTTT.

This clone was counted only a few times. CDR3: CASSPIRTGGSRDQPQHF. The CDR3 region has the DNA TGTGCCAGCAGCCCGATAAGGACAGGGGGATCTCGGGATCAGCCCCAGCATTTT. The gene calls are TRBV7-6 and TRBJ1-5; TRBD1 matches 10 bases. The V segment lost 5 bases and the J segment 5 bases; nucleotides outside the gene matches: 15. Per germline, CDR1 SGHVS and CDR2 FNYEAQ. The CDR3 consists of 18 residues.

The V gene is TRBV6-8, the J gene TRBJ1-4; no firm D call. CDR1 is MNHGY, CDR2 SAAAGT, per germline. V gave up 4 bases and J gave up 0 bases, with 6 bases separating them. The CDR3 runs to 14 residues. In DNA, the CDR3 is TGTGCCAGCAGTTCTACTGCAACTAATGAAAAACTGTTTTTT. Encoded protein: CASSSTATNEKLFF.

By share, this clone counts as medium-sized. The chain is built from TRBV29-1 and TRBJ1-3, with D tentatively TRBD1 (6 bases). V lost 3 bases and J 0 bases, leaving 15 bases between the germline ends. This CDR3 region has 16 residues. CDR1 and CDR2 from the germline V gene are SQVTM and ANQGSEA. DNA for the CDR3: TGCAGCGTTGAGGTGAGGACGGACAGCTCTGGAAACACCATATATTTT. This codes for CSVEVRTDSSGNTIYF.

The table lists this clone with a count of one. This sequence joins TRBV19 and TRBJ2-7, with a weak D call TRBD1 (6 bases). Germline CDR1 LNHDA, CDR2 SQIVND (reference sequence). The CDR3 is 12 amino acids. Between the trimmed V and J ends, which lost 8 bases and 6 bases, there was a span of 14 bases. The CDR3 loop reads CASGQLRGEQYF. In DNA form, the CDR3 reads TGTGCCAGTGGACAGCTAAGGGGCGAGCAGTACTTC. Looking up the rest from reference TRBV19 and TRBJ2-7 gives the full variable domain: DGGITQSPKYLFRKEGQNVTLSCEQNLNHDAMYWYRQDPGQGLRLIYYSQIVNDFQKGDIAEGYSVSREKKESFPLTVTSAQKNPTAFYLCASGQLRGEQYFGPGTRLTVT.

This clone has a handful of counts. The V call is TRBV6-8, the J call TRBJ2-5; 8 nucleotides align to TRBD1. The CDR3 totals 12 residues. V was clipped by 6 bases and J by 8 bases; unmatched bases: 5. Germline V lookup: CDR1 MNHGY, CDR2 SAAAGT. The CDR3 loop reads CASRSTGGTQYF. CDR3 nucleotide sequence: TGTGCCAGCAGGTCCACAGGGGGTACCCAGTACTTC.

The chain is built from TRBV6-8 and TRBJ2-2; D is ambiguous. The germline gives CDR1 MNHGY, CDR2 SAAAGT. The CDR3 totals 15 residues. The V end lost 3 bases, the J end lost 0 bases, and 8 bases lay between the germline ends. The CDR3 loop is CASSYLAPNTGELFF. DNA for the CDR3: TGTGCCAGCAGTTATTTAGCCCCGAACACCGGGGAGCTGTTTTTT.

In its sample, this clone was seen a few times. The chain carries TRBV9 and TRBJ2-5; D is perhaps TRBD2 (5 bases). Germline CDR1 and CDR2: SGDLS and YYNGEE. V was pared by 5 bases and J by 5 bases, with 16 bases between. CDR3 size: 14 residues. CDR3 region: CASSKLGRWETQYF. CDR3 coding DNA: TGTGCCAGCAGTAAACTAGGAAGGTGGGAGACCCAGTACTTC.

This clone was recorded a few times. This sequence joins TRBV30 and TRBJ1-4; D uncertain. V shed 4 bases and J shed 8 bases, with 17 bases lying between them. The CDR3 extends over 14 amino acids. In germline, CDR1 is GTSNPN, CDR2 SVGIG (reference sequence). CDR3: CAWTEAQSGEKLFF. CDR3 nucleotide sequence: TGTGCCTGGACCGAGGCCCAATCTGGGGAAAAACTGTTTTTT.

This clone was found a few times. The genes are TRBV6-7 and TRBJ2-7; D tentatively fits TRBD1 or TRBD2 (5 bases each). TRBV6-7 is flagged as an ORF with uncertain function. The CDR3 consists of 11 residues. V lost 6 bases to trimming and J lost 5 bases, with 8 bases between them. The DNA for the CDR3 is TGTGCCAGCAGGTGGGGGAACGAGCAGTACTTC. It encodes CASRWGNEQYF.

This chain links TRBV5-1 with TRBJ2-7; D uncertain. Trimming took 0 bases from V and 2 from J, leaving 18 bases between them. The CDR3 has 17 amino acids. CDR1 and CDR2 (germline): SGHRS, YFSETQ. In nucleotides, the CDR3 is TGCGCCAGCAGCTTGGCCCCCGTGCCCACTTCCCCCTACGAGCAGTACTTC. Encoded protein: CASSLAPVPTSPYEQYF.